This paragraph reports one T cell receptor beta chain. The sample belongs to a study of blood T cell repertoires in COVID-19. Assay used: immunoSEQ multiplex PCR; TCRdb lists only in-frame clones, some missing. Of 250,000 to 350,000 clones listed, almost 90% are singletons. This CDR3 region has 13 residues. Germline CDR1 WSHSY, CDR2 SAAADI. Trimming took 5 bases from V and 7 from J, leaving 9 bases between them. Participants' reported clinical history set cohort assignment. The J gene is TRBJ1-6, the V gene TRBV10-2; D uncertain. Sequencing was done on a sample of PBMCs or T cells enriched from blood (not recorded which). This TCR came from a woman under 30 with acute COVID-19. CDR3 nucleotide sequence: TGCGCCAGCAGTCGGGTGACCAATTCACCCCTCCACTTT. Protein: CASSRVTNSPLHF.